Listed here are 6 T cell receptor beta chains from one sample, sequenced in a study of blood T cells in healthy people across ages. A second roughly 6 to 12 cycle PCR used barcoded and J-beta primers. TCRdb re-called the 5' RACE reads through MiXCR, storing one row per CDR3 protein. The profile shows approximately 810,000 distinct CDR3 sequences, roughly 35% of them singletons. Sequencing was carried out using blood. Receptors originate from a man younger than 30 in good health.

There are a few counts of this clonotype. The chain recombines TRBV6-4 with TRBJ1-2; tentatively, D is TRBD1 (5 bases). The CDR3 is 13 residues long. Germline loops: CDR1 MRHNA, CDR2 SNTAGT. The V gene lost 0 bases and the J gene lost 8 bases, with 10 bases spanning the gap. In DNA, the CDR3 is TGTGCCAGCAGTGACTCCAGGGTTGGGGGCTACACCTTC. Translation: CASSDSRVGGYTF.

In its sample, this clonotype was seen many times. This chain joins TRBV4-1 and TRBJ1-4; TRBD1 aligns across 8 bases. Germline V gene sequence: CDR1 MGHRA, CDR2 YSYEKL. Germline trimming cut 1 base from V and 8 bases from J; bases unmatched to any gene: 12. This CDR3 has 17 amino acids. This CDR3 reads CASSQGDSVRGREKLFF. The DNA for the CDR3 is TGCGCCAGCAGCCAAGGCGATTCGGTCAGGGGGCGGGAAAAACTGTTTTTT.

This clonotype was counted at least ten times. The chain carries TRBV7-2 and TRBJ2-7; D not resolved. The germline V gene has CDR1 SGHTA and CDR2 FQGNSA. The CDR3 runs 13 residues. V shed 0 bases and J shed 5 bases, with 8 bases lying between them. The CDR3 nucleotides are TGTGCCAGCAGCTTAGCGCACGGCCACGAGCAGTACTTC. It translates to CASSLAHGHEQYF.

The rearrangement uses TRBV2 and TRBJ2-7, with 9 positions matching TRBD1. This CDR3 has 15 residues. Germline V CDR1 and CDR2: SNHLY, FYNNEI. Losses at the gene ends were 8 bases for V and 7 bases for J; bases not matched to a gene: 15. The DNA of the CDR3 is TGTGCCAGCTGCTACGGACAGGGGATTGGCAATGAGCAGTACTTC. This encodes CASCYGQGIGNEQYF.

This clonotype was seen once. A junction boundary mismatches the germline segment, possibly from a read error. The chain has TRBV11-2 and TRBJ2-1; the D gene could be TRBD1 or TRBD2 (6 bases each). CDR3 length: 15 residues. The germline V gene has CDR1 SGHAT and CDR2 FQNNGV. The CDR3 loop is CASTLVGGPYNEQLF. CDR3 nucleotide sequence: TGTGCCAGCACCCTAGTGGGGGGCCCCTACAATGAGCAGTTATTC.

This clonotype was seen once. A much larger clone sits a single nucleotide away, making a read error possible. The CDR3 DNA is TGTGCCAGCAGACCCTGGAGGGGAGCCTACAATGAGCAGTACTTC. The encoded protein is CASRPWRGAYNEQYF. The V gene is TRBV12-3 or TRBV12-4, the J gene TRBJ2-1, with D possibly matching TRBD2 (6 bases). The J call may be wrong; the DNA end is better matched by TRBJ2-7. The CDR3 totals 15 residues.